This TCR beta chain was sequenced during a study of blood T cells in healthy people across ages. Study-wide findings and caveats: Estimates based on one million T cells were treated as lower bounds.

V shed 8 bases and J shed 2 bases, with 21 bases lying between them. This CDR3 has 16 residues. The germline V gene has CDR1 SGHRS and CDR2 YFSETQ. Healthy individuals of Caucasian origin from Russia, aged roughly 6 to 90, served as donors. No fewer than 6.5 million PBMCs went into each sample. The second PCR ran roughly 6 to 11 cycles with a sample-barcoded 5' primer and J-beta primers. Every cDNA molecule bore a tag from a template-switch adaptor containing 12 random nucleotides. TCRdb re-analysed the 5' RACE reads in MiXCR, keeping a single row per CDR3 protein. The sample contains about 280,000 distinct CDR3 sequences, roughly 26% of which appear only once. This clonotype was recorded many times. Its target is not known.

The receptor was isolated from a woman in her 70s in good health. V usage is TRBV5-1 and J usage is TRBJ2-3; D gene unclear. The sequencing input was blood. The chain's CDR3 is CARLLHGPPITDTQYF. CDR3 bases: TGCGCCAGATTACTCCATGGCCCGCCCATCACAGATACGCAGTATTTT.